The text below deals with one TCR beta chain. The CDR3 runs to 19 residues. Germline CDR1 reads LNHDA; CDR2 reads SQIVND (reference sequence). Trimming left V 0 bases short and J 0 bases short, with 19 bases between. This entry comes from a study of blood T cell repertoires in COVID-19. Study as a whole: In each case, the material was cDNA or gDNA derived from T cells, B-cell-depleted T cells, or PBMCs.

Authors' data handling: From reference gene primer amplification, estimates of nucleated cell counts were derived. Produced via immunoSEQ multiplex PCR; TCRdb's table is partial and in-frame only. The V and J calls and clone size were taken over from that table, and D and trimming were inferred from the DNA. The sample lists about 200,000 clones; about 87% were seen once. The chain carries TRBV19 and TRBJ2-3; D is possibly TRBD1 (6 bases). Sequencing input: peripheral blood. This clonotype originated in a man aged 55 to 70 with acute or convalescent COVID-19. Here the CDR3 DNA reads TGTGCCAGTAGTATAGATATACAGGGTACAATGACGAGCACAGATACGCAGTATTTT. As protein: CASSIDIQGTMTSTDTQYF.